The T cell receptor (beta chain) described here comes from a study of shared clonotypes between healthy human individuals. Study at large: Two women and a few men aged 18 to 49 served as donors. Findings of the study overall: Sampling was confined to blood; repertoires within tissues likely differ.

The naive CD8 population came from CD45RO-negative cells selected for CCR7, without terminally differentiated effector memory CD45RA+ cells. The V gene end was trimmed by 5 bases and the J gene end by 2 bases; junction bases not matched to a gene: 5. Looked up from germline, CDR1 is SGDLS and CDR2 is YYNGEE. The CDR3 has 14 amino acids. This clone has a single count. Its antigen is not identified. This specimen includes other DNA sequences encoding the same CDR3. Per the original methods: Filtering differed because ImmunoSEQ produced junction-only sequences that carried no quality scores. Here immunoSEQ multiplex PCR was the method, and the copy in TCRdb shows in-frame clones only, minus some. The D gene and trimming were derived from the DNA, and the V and J assignments and clone size from that table. Among 600,000 or so clones, 98% were seen once, and the ten largest hold 0.3% to 0.35%.

This sequence was found in a man aged 30-40 years in good health. This chain uses TRBV9 with TRBJ2-7; 9 positions agree with TRBD2. The sample taken for sequencing was naive CD8+ T cells sorted from blood. This chain's CDR3 is CASSLTSGTYEQYF. The CDR3 DNA reads as TGTGCCAGCAGTCTGACTAGCGGTACCTACGAGCAGTACTTC.